This TCR beta chain came from a study of graft-versus-host responses after intestinal transplantation. Whole-study context: Transplants given to recipients were multivisceral, liver-intestinal, or isolated intestinal. Recipients across the board were started on anti-thymocyte globulin induction, then kept on tacrolimus and steroids for about three years. Study conclusions and caveats: Circulating GvH clones peaking coincided with falling HvG clones soon after transplant.

With regard to this clone: The antigen remains unidentified.

There are 13 residues in the CDR3. Trimming removed 6 bases from V and 0 bases from J, with 5 bases in between. CDR1 MNHNY and CDR2 SVGAGI come from the germline V gene (reference sequence). Sequencing used immunoSEQ multiplex PCR; TCRdb keeps in-frame clones, though not all of them. The sample contains 100,000 to 130,000 clones, over 80% of which appear only once. V and J are TRBV6-6 and TRBJ2-2; D call uncertain. The sequence derives from a human donor who was the organ donor for an intestinal transplant. Sequencing used unstimulated CD4+ T cells sorted from spleen or lymph node cells, obtained before transplant. CDR3 loop: CASRDANTGELFF. DNA of the CDR3: TGTGCCAGCAGGGACGCGAACACCGGGGAGCTGTTTTTT.